These 29 T cell receptor beta chains originate from one sample sequenced in a study of shared T cell receptors in the human thymus (dated by TCRdb to the early 2020s). Library preparation used the immunoSEQ multiplex PCR assay. TCRdb holds this immuneACCESS table with in-frame rearrangements only. Some clones are missing; in checked studies, unresolved V genes explain under half, and the rest has no known cause. The sample table lists roughly 660,000 clones, around nine tenths of them with a count of one. The ten biggest clones cover 0.01% of the sample. The data also belong to a second study, concerning human thymus T cells.

Sequencing was carried out using thymocytes. The receptors stem from a boy younger than two with a congenital heart defect. Donor details come from another sample of the same person, matched by shared clones.

This sequence joins TRBV4-2 and TRBJ2-1; 10 bases line up with TRBD2. The CDR3 is made up of 16 amino acids. The V gene end was trimmed by 1 base and the J gene end by 7 bases; junction bases not matched to a gene: 7. The germline V gene has CDR1 LGHNA and CDR2 YNFKEQ. The CDR3 coding sequence is TGTGCCAGCAGCCAAGGGCTAGCGGGAGCGGGTAATGAGCAGTTCTTC. Translation gives CASSQGLAGAGNEQFF.

The rearrangement links TRBV7-2 to TRBJ2-1, with 13 bases matching TRBD2. CDR1 SGHTA and CDR2 FQGNSA come from the germline V gene. V shed 7 bases and J 5 bases; nucleotides not matched to a gene: 14. This CDR3 has 18 amino acids. The CDR3 loop is CASKLPPRTSGSNNEQFF. The CDR3, as DNA: TGTGCCAGCAAATTACCCCCCAGGACTAGCGGGAGCAACAATGAGCAGTTCTTC.

The chain joins TRBV6-6 to TRBJ2-7; D is possibly TRBD1 (5 bases). The CDR3 spans 13 residues. Germline V gives CDR1 MNHNY, CDR2 SVGAGI (reference sequence). The V and J ends lost 7 bases and 2 bases respectively, with 12 bases between them. The CDR3 here is CASNQGAAYEQYF. The DNA of the CDR3 is TGTGCCAGCAATCAAGGGGCAGCCTACGAGCAGTACTTC.

The chain is built from TRBV7-6 and TRBJ2-7, with a weak D call TRBD2 (5 bases). This CDR3 is built from 16 residues. The V end lost 4 bases, the J end lost 3 bases, and 19 bases lay between the germline ends. Germline loops: CDR1 SGHVS, CDR2 FNYEAQ. The CDR3 loop reads CASSSGSSPGFYEQYF. The CDR3 nucleotides are TGTGCCAGCAGCTCAGGCTCTAGCCCCGGTTTCTACGAGCAGTACTTC.

The rearrangement joins TRBV11-3 to TRBJ2-3, with D possibly TRBD1 on 5 matching bases. The CDR3 consists of 17 residues. The ends were cut back, 5 bases at V and 0 bases at J, with 18 bases in the middle. Germline CDR1 reads SGHNT; CDR2 reads YENEEA. The CDR3 reads CASSPGWANTSTDTQYF. Written as DNA, the CDR3 is TGTGCCAGCAGCCCAGGGTGGGCAAATACTAGCACAGATACGCAGTATTTT.

The chain carries TRBV5-1 and TRBJ2-1, with 8 bases fitting TRBD2. V dropped 0 bases and J dropped 4; count of bases not matched to a gene: 9. The CDR3 runs to 17 residues. The germline CDR1 and CDR2 sequences are SGHRS and YFSETQ. The CDR3 DNA sequence: TGCGCCAGCAGCTTGGGGGTCAGCGGGAGCAAGTACAATGAGCAGTTCTTC. This encodes CASSLGVSGSKYNEQFF.

The J gene is TRBJ2-1, the V gene TRBV6-5; D might be TRBD2 (6 bases). CDR1 MNHEY and CDR2 SVGAGI come from the germline V gene. The CDR3 extends over 12 amino acids. Trimming cost V 6 bases and J 10 bases, with 13 bases left between them. DNA of the CDR3: TGTGCCAGCAGCACTGGGACTGTCGAGCAGTTCTTC. This sequence encodes CASSTGTVEQFF.

There are a few counts of this clone. The chain couples TRBV27 to TRBJ2-7; 9 bases agree with TRBD1. Trimming took 6 bases from V and 1 from J; bases not matched to a gene: 13. Germline lookup yields CDR1 MNHEY and CDR2 SMNVEV (reference sequence). CDR3 length: 17 amino acids. DNA for the CDR3: TGTGCCAGCAGCCTTGGGGGGGGACAGGGTAGATCCTACGAGCAGTACTTC. The encoded protein is CASSLGGGQGRSYEQYF.

This sequence joins TRBV2 and TRBJ2-1; 9 bases match TRBD2. The ends lost 8 bases at V and 4 bases at J; junction bases unmatched: 9. The CDR3 is 15 amino acids. Germline lookup yields CDR1 SNHLY and CDR2 FYNNEI. The CDR3 coding sequence is TGTGCCAGCCGCGGGGGGGCTAGCCCATACAATGAGCAGTTCTTC. This translates into CASRGGASPYNEQFF.

This sequence joins TRBV7-9 and TRBJ1-4, with 9 bases aligning to TRBD1. The CDR3 sequence is 16 residues long. With 5 bases clipped from V and 5 bases from J, the junction kept 9 bases outside the gene matches. CDR1 is SEHNR, CDR2 FQNEAQ, per germline (reference sequence). The CDR3 DNA reads TGTGCCAGCAGCCCCCACAGGGGGCGCGTGAATGAAAAACTGTTTTTT. It is translated as CASSPHRGRVNEKLFF. Based on the CDR3 plus reference TRBV7-9 and TRBJ1-4, the full variable domain is DTGVSQNPRHKITKRGQNVTFRCDPISEHNRLYWYRQTLGQGPEFLTYFQNEAQLEKSRLLSDRFSAERPKGSFSTLEIQRTEQGDSAMYLCASSPHRGRVNEKLFFGSGTQLSVL.

V usage is TRBV4-3 and J usage is TRBJ2-1; the D gene is possibly TRBD2 (6 bases). Trimming pared 3 bases from V and 10 bases from J, leaving 19 bases between. There are 15 residues in the CDR3. Germline CDR1 reads LGHNA; CDR2 reads YSLEER. CDR3 residues: CASSHPGLPRREQFF. DNA of the CDR3: TGCGCCAGCAGCCATCCGGGACTTCCACGACGGGAGCAGTTCTTC.

The rearrangement joins TRBV15 to TRBJ2-7; D gene ambiguous. Germline CDR1 LNHNV, CDR2 YYDKDF (reference sequence). The CDR3 has 15 residues. Between the trimmed V and J ends, which lost 0 bases and 1 base, there was a span of 10 bases. For the CDR3, the DNA is TGTGCCACCAGCAGAGATGGGCGCCGATCCTACGAGCAGTACTTC. It specifies CATSRDGRRSYEQYF.

The chain recombines TRBV5-1 with TRBJ2-5, with a tentative D call TRBD2 (6 bases). V was trimmed by 0 bases and J by 3 bases, leaving 9 bases between them. Germline CDR1 reads SGHRS; CDR2 reads YFSETQ. This CDR3 has 14 residues. CDR3 coding DNA: TGCGCCAGCAGCTTGGTCTTAGCGGAAGAGACCCAGTACTTC. Protein product: CASSLVLAEETQYF.

The V and J genes are TRBV11-3 and TRBJ2-5, with 7 bases matching TRBD1. Germline-derived CDR1 and CDR2 are SGHNT and YENEEA. The trim removed 5 bases at V and 2 bases at J, leaving 5 bases unmatched. The CDR3 sequence is 14 residues long. DNA of the CDR3: TGTGCCAGCAGCCTCAGGGGGATACAAGAGACCCAGTACTTC. Protein product: CASSLRGIQETQYF.

This clone was detected only once. The chain joins TRBV27 to TRBJ2-7; D might be TRBD1 (6 bases). Trimming stripped 5 bases from V and 0 bases from J, with 23 bases between. The CDR3 length is 18 residues. Germline V gene sequence: CDR1 MNHEY, CDR2 SMNVEV (reference sequence). CDR3 sequence: CASSPAVVPGASSYEQYF. CDR3 bases: TGTGCCAGCAGTCCGGCCGTAGTACCAGGGGCCAGCTCCTACGAGCAGTACTTC.

This clone came up once. This chain uses TRBV5-1 with TRBJ2-3, with 7 bases lining up with TRBD2. Losses at the gene ends were 4 bases for V and 4 bases for J; bases not matched to a gene: 9. The germline gives CDR1 SGHRS, CDR2 YFSETQ. There are 15 residues in the CDR3. The DNA of the CDR3 is TGCGCCAGCAGCACCCTAGCGGAGGGCGCAGATACGCAGTATTTT. As protein: CASSTLAEGADTQYF.

The chain is built from TRBV29-1 and TRBJ2-7; 10 bases are shared with TRBD1. This CDR3 is 12 amino acids long. V shed 8 bases, J shed 2 bases, and the junction held 3 bases outside the gene matches. The germline CDR1 and CDR2 sequences are SQVTM and ANQGSEA. The CDR3 nucleotides are TGCAGCCCCGGGACAGGGGCCTACGAGCAGTACTTC. Protein product: CSPGTGAYEQYF.

The V and J genes are TRBV6-5 and TRBJ2-7; TRBD2 matches 7 bases. The CDR3 runs 12 residues. Germline CDR1 and CDR2: MNHEY and SVGAGI. V was pared by 8 bases and J by 2 bases, with 3 bases of the junction left unmatched. The CDR3: CASSGGTYEQYF. The CDR3 DNA reads as TGTGCCAGCTCGGGGGGAACCTACGAGCAGTACTTC.

The gene calls are TRBV5-1 and TRBJ2-3; the match to TRBD1 covers 10 bases. The V gene end was trimmed by 5 bases and the J gene end by 4 bases; junction bases not matched to a gene: 4. Germline V lookup: CDR1 SGHRS, CDR2 YFSETQ. The CDR3 length is 14 residues. The CDR3 DNA is TGCGCCAGCAGAACGGGACAGGGGCCAGATACGCAGTATTTT. Translation gives CASRTGQGPDTQYF.

The J gene is TRBJ1-1, the V gene TRBV6-5; no definite D call. The CDR3 consists of 13 residues. The ends were cut back, 6 bases at V and 3 bases at J, with 11 bases in the middle. Looked up from germline, CDR1 is MNHEY and CDR2 is SVGAGI. Here the CDR3 reads CASREPMDTEAFF. Written as DNA, the CDR3 is TGTGCCAGCAGGGAGCCTATGGACACTGAAGCTTTCTTT.

The rearrangement links TRBV29-1 to TRBJ2-2; D unresolved. The CDR3 spans 13 residues. The germline V gene has CDR1 SQVTM and CDR2 ANQGSEA. V was cut by 4 bases and J by 6 bases, with 12 bases left in between. Here the CDR3 DNA reads TGCAGCGTTGCCCGAGAGGATTCCGGGGAGCTGTTTTTT. It codes for CSVAREDSGELFF.

The chain couples TRBV19 to TRBJ2-6; D may be TRBD2 (5 bases). Deletions cut 3 bases from V and 2 bases from J, with 8 bases between. This CDR3 spans 15 amino acids. The germline V gene encodes CDR1 LNHDA and CDR2 SQIVND (reference sequence). The CDR3 here is CASSINGAGANVLTF. CDR3 nucleotides: TGTGCCAGTAGTATCAACGGGGCTGGGGCCAACGTCCTGACTTTC.

The V gene is TRBV6-4, the J gene TRBJ2-1; 13 bases match TRBD2. The CDR3 sequence is 14 residues long. In germline, CDR1 is MRHNA, CDR2 SNTAGT. The V and J ends lost 5 bases and 10 bases, in that order; junction bases with no gene match: 5. CDR3 amino acids: CASSRTSGSQEQFF. The CDR3 region has the DNA TGTGCCAGCAGTCGGACTAGCGGGAGTCAGGAGCAGTTCTTC.

This chain connects TRBV7-9 to TRBJ2-7, with a tentative D call TRBD1 (5 bases). This CDR3 spans 16 amino acids. In germline, CDR1 is SEHNR, CDR2 FQNEAQ (reference sequence). V dropped 0 bases and J dropped 2 bases, with 14 bases sitting between them. CDR3: CASSLAPPQGPYEQYF. CDR3 DNA sequence: TGTGCCAGCAGCTTAGCGCCCCCCCAGGGCCCCTACGAGCAGTACTTC. Drawing the rest from reference TRBV7-9 and TRBJ2-7, the complete variable domain is DTGVSQNPRHKITKRGQNVTFRCDPISEHNRLYWYRQTLGQGPEFLTYFQNEAQLEKSRLLSDRFSAERPKGSFSTLEIQRTEQGDSAMYLCASSLAPPQGPYEQYFGPGTRLTVT.

This clone is a singleton in its sample. The chain is built from TRBV19 and TRBJ2-3, with 7 bases identical to TRBD1. From germline, CDR1 is LNHDA and CDR2 SQIVND (reference sequence). The CDR3 is made up of 18 amino acids. Losses at the gene ends were 9 bases for V and 1 base for J; bases not matched to a gene: 19. CDR3 amino acids: CARGQATRGAYCTDTQYF. CDR3 sequence (DNA): TGTGCCAGAGGACAGGCCACCCGGGGAGCATATTGCACAGATACGCAGTATTTT.

The chain links TRBV7-2 to TRBJ2-1; 12 bases map to TRBD1. The CDR3 runs to 18 residues. Germline-derived CDR1 and CDR2 are SGHTA and FQGNSA. The J segment lost 3 bases and the V segment lost 5 bases, leaving 11 bases of the junction unmatched. CDR3 DNA sequence: TGTGCCAGCAGCCAATTACCGGGACAGGGGGCGGTCTACAATGAGCAGTTCTTC. It specifies CASSQLPGQGAVYNEQFF.

This chain joins TRBV5-6 and TRBJ1-4, with 9 positions matching TRBD1. The CDR3 consists of 17 residues. CDR1 SGHDT and CDR2 YYEEEE come from the germline V gene. V lost 1 base and J lost 6; bases outside the gene matches: 10. CDR3 DNA sequence: TGTGCCAGCAGCTTGCGAGGGACAGGGAAAAAGCATGAAAAACTGTTTTTT. It specifies CASSLRGTGKKHEKLFF. Filled out from reference TRBV5-6 and TRBJ1-4, the complete variable domain reads DAGVTQSPTHLIKTRGQQVTLRCSPKSGHDTVSWYQQALGQGPQFIFQYYEEEERQRGNFPDRFSGHQFPNYSSELNVNALLLGDSALYLCASSLRGTGKKHEKLFFGSGTQLSVL.

The rearrangement links TRBV27 to TRBJ2-7, with 11 bases fitting TRBD2. The CDR3 runs to 14 residues. The germline gives CDR1 MNHEY, CDR2 SMNVEV (reference sequence). Unmatched junction bases numbered 8, after V lost 6 bases and J lost 7 bases. CDR3 loop: CASSSSGRAWEQYF. The CDR3, as DNA: TGTGCCAGCAGCAGTAGCGGGAGGGCCTGGGAGCAGTACTTC.

The rearrangement joins TRBV5-1 to TRBJ2-3, with 7 positions matching TRBD1. There are 15 residues in the CDR3. The trim removed 3 bases at V and 5 bases at J, leaving 9 bases unmatched. Germline V CDR1 and CDR2: SGHRS, YFSETQ. The CDR3 DNA reads as TGCGCCAGCAGCTCTGGAGGCCACAGGGGAGATACGCAGTATTTT. Amino acids: CASSSGGHRGDTQYF.